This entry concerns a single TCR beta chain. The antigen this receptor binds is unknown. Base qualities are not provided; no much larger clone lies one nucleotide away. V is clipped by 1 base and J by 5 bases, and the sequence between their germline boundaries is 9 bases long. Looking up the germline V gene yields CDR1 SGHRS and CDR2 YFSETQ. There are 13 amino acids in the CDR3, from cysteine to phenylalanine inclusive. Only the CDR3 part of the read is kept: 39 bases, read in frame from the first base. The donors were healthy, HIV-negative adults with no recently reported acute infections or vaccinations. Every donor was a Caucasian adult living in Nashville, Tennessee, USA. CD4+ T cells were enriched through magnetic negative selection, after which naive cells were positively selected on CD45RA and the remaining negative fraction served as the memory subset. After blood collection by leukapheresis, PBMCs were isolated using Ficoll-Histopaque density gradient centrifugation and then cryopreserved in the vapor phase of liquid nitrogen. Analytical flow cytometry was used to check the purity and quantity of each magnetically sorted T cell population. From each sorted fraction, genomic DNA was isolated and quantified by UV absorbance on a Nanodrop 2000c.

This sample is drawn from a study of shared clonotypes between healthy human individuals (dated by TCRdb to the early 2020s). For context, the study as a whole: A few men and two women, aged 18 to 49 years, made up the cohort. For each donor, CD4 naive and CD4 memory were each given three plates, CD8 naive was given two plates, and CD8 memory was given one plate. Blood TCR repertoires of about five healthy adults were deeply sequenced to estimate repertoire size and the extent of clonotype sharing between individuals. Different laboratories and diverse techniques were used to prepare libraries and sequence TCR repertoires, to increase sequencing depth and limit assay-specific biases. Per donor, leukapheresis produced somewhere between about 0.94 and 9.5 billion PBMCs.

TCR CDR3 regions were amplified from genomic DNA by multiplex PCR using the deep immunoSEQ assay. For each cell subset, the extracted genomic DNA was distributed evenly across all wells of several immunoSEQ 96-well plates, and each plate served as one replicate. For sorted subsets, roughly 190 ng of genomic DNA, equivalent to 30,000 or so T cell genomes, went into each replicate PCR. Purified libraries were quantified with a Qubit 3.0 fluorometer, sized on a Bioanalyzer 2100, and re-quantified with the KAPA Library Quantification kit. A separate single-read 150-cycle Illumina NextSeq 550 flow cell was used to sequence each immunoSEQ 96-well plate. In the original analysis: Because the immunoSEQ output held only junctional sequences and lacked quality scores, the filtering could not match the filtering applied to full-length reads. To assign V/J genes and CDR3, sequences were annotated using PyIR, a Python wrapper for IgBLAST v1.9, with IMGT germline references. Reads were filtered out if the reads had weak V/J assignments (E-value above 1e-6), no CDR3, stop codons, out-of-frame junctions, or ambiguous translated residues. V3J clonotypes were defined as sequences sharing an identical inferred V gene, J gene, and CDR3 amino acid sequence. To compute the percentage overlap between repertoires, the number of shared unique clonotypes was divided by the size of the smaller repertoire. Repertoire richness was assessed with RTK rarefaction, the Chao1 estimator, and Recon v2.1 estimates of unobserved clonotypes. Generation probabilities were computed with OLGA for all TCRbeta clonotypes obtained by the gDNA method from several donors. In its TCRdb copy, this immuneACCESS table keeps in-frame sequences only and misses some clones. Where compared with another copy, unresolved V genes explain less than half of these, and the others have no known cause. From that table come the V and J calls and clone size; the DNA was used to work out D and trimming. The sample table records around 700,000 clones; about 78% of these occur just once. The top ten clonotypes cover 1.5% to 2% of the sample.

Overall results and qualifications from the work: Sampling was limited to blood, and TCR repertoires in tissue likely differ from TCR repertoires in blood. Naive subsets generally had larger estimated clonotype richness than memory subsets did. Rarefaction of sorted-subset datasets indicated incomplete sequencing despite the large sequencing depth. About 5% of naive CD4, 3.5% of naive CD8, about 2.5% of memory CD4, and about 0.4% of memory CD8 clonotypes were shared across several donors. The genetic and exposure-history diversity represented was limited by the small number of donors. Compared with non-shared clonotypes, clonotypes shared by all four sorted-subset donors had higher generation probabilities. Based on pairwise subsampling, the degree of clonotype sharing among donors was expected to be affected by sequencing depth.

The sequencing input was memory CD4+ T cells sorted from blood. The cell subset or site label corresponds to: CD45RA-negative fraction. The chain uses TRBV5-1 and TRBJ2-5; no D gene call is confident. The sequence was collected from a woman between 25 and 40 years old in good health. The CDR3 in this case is CASSLLSEETQYF. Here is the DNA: TGCGCCAGCAGCTTGCTATCGGAGGAGACCCAGTACTTC.